These 22 T cell receptor beta chains were all obtained from the same sample, sequenced in a study of CD8+CD57+ T cells in acquired aplastic anemia. Genomic DNA provided the template from which TCR beta VDJ and CDR3 profiles were obtained. TCRdb independently ran MiXCR on the reads; one entry per CDR3 protein. The data contain roughly 81,000 distinct CDR3 sequences, approximately 45% of them singletons. The source material was sorted CD4+, CD8+, or CD8+CD57+ T cells (not recorded which) from PBMCs. The receptors come from a human donor in good health, serving as a control.

This clonotype was picked up many times. This rearrangement joins TRBV9 to TRBJ1-1, with D maybe TRBD1 (6 bases). The CDR3 is 17 residues long. Deletions cut 0 bases from V and 0 bases from J, with 15 bases between. Germline V gene sequence: CDR1 SGDLS, CDR2 YYNGEE. CDR3 protein: CASSVGSRGDLNTEAFF. In DNA, the CDR3 is TGTGCCAGCAGCGTAGGGAGCAGGGGAGACTTGAACACTGAAGCTTTCTTT.

The chain carries TRBV27 and TRBJ2-2; TRBD2 agrees at 8 bases. Trimming at V came to 3 bases and at J to 2 bases, leaving 8 bases not matched to a gene. Germline loops: CDR1 MNHEY, CDR2 SMNVEV (reference sequence). The CDR3 is made up of 17 amino acids. CDR3 loop: CASSFSVSGINTGELFF. The CDR3 DNA reads TGTGCCAGCAGTTTCTCTGTTAGCGGGATAAACACCGGGGAGCTGTTTTTT.

This clonotype was observed many times. The rearrangement joins TRBV19 to TRBJ1-2, with 9 bases lining up with TRBD1. Germline CDR1 LNHDA, CDR2 SQIVND (reference sequence). V dropped 9 bases and J dropped 7; count of bases not matched to a gene: 18. The CDR3 covers 16 residues. The CDR3 DNA reads as TGTGCCAGGAACGACAGGGGGAGAAAAGGGGTGAGTGGCTACACCTTC. This codes for CARNDRGRKGVSGYTF.

As to this clonotype: This may arise from a read error, as a much more abundant clone is one base away. The chain is built from TRBV4-2 and TRBJ1-1, with a weak D call TRBD1 (5 bases). This CDR3 is 13 amino acids long. Germline CDR1 is LGHNA and CDR2 is YNFKEQ. CDR3 loop: CASSQIDGTEALF. In DNA form, the CDR3 reads TGTGCCAGCAGCCAGATAGACGGGACTGAAGCTCTCTTT.

The chain carries TRBV2 and TRBJ2-4, with 7 bases lining up with TRBD2. CDR3 length: 15 residues. V dropped 6 bases and J dropped 8; count of bases not matched to a gene: 13. Germline V CDR1 and CDR2: SNHLY, FYNNEI. CDR3 coding DNA: TGTGCCAGCAGCCCACTACGGGGGGTCTCGGACATTCAGTACTTC. Residues: CASSPLRGVSDIQYF.

This chain links TRBV25-1 with TRBJ2-3; D is perhaps TRBD1 (5 bases). The CDR3 extends over 16 amino acids. The V and J ends lost 2 bases and 3 bases respectively, with 15 bases between them. Germline loops: CDR1 MGHDK, CDR2 SYGVNS. CDR3 region: CASSETEQGRTDTQYF. The CDR3, as DNA: TGTGCCAGCAGTGAAACGGAGCAGGGCAGGACAGATACGCAGTATTTT.

The chain uses TRBV2 and TRBJ1-5; TRBD1 is a possible D gene (6 bases). The germline V gene encodes CDR1 SNHLY and CDR2 FYNNEI. Trimming took off 6 bases at V and 7 bases at J, with 19 bases between the two ends. The CDR3 is made up of 15 amino acids. CDR3 loop: CASSLTTGPGQPQHF. As DNA, the CDR3 is TGTGCCAGCAGCTTGACGACAGGCCCTGGCCAGCCCCAGCATTTT.

The chain joins TRBV6-1 to TRBJ2-5, with 7 bases that match TRBD2. Germline-derived CDR1 and CDR2 are MNHNS and SASEGT. V dropped 7 bases and J dropped 4; count of bases not matched to a gene: 12. The CDR3 is 15 residues long. The CDR3 sequence is CASTPSGGSGETQYF. The CDR3 coding sequence is TGTGCCAGCACCCCATCCGGCGGGAGTGGAGAGACCCAGTACTTC.

The rearrangement links TRBV29-1 to TRBJ1-1; D may be TRBD1 (6 bases). CDR1 SQVTM and CDR2 ANQGSEA come from the germline V gene. This CDR3 region has 12 residues. V lost 4 bases and J lost 1, with 7 bases in between. The chain's CDR3 is CSVVQGNTEAFF. In DNA, the CDR3 is TGCAGCGTTGTACAGGGGAACACTGAAGCTTTCTTT.

This clonotype was recorded many times. As DNA, the CDR3 is TGTGCCAGCAGCTTAGTGACTATGGTAGGGGAGACCCAGTACTTC. This gives the protein CASSLVTMVGETQYF. The chain combines TRBV11-2 with TRBJ2-5, with D perhaps TRBD2 (5 bases). Germline CDR1 reads SGHAT; CDR2 reads FQNNGV. V lost 1 base and J 5 bases, leaving 14 bases between the germline ends. The CDR3 loop spans 15 amino acids. The full variable domain, completed using reference TRBV11-2 and TRBJ2-5, is EAGVAQSPRYKIIEKRQSVAFWCNPISGHATLYWYQQILGQGPKLLIQFQNNGVVDDSQLPKDRFSAERLKGVDSTLKIQPAKLEDSAVYLCASSLVTMVGETQYFGPGTRLLVL.

At least ten counts were recorded for this clonotype. J is TRBJ1-2 and V is TRBV20-1; D is uncertain. This CDR3 is 15 amino acids long. Germline CDR1 DFQATT, CDR2 SNEGSKA (reference sequence). Trimming stripped 0 bases from V and 3 bases from J, with 14 bases between. CDR3 protein: CSARDARGDHYGYTF. Here the CDR3 DNA reads TGCAGTGCTAGAGACGCCCGGGGTGACCACTATGGCTACACCTTC.

This chain uses TRBV5-5 with TRBJ1-5; 7 bases are a match to TRBD1. Per germline, CDR1 SGHKS and CDR2 YYEKEE (reference sequence). The CDR3 covers 15 residues. V was clipped by 1 base and J by 0 bases; unmatched bases: 1. CDR3 amino acids: CASSLWTGSNQPQHF. In nucleotides, the CDR3 is TGTGCCAGCAGCTTGTGGACAGGTAGCAATCAGCCCCAGCATTTT.

This clonotype occurred once. This sequence joins TRBV7-9 and TRBJ1-2, with D unresolved. This CDR3 has 12 amino acids. CDR1 is SEHNR, CDR2 FQNEAQ, per germline (reference sequence). V lost 1 base to trimming and J lost 3 bases, with 3 bases between them. Here the CDR3 DNA reads TGTGCCAGCAGCTTAGTGGACTATGGCTACACCTTC. This encodes CASSLVDYGYTF.

The genes are TRBV15 and TRBJ2-5; D remains unclear. V was clipped by 0 bases and J by 5 bases, with 7 bases between them. This CDR3 has 13 amino acids. The germline CDR1 and CDR2 sequences are LNHNV and YYDKDF (reference sequence). The CDR3 nucleotides are TGTGCCACCAGCAGAGAGGCGTTGGAGACCCAGTACTTC. Amino acid sequence: CATSREALETQYF.

On this clonotype itself: One base away lies a much larger clone, so this may be a sequencing read error. Here the CDR3 omits its conserved ending phenylalanine or tryptophan, so a read error is the likely source. V gene TRBV6-5 combines with J gene TRBJ1-2; 8 bases fit TRBD1. With 2 bases clipped from V and 4 bases from J, the junction kept 6 bases outside the gene matches. This CDR3 has 15 residues. Germline assignment: CDR1 MNHEY and CDR2 SVGAGI. CDR3 in DNA: TGTGCCAGCAGTTACGGCGGGACAGGAGCCTATGGCTACACCCTC. Translating gives CASSYGGTGAYGYTL.

A few counts support this clonotype. The chain combines TRBV7-9 with TRBJ2-7; D remains ambiguous. CDR1 and CDR2 (germline): SEHNR, FQNEAQ (reference sequence). The CDR3 sequence is 12 residues long. V shed 3 bases and J shed 4 bases, with 7 bases lying between them. The CDR3 DNA reads as TGTGCCAGCAGCTTTCACGGGTACGAGCAGTACTTC. Protein: CASSFHGYEQYF.

The CDR3 loop is CASSQGGTGSPYEQYF. CDR3 nucleotides: TGCGCCAGCAGCCAGGGCGGGACAGGGTCCCCCTACGAGCAGTACTTC. The rearrangement uses TRBV10-2 and TRBJ2-7, with 9 bases that match TRBD1. The germline V gene has CDR1 WSHSY and CDR2 SAAADI. Germline trimming cut 6 bases from V and 2 bases from J; bases unmatched to any gene: 11. This CDR3 region has 16 residues.

In the case of this clonotype: This sequence may be a read error, since a much larger clone differs from it by one base. The chain recombines TRBV25-1 with TRBJ2-3, with TRBD1 as a possible D gene (6 bases). The CDR3 consists of 15 residues. The germline gives CDR1 MGHDK, CDR2 SYGVNS. The ends were cut back, 5 bases at V and 10 bases at J, with 22 bases in the middle. Here the CDR3 DNA reads TGTGCCAGCAGTTTAGTCGGGGCTGGGGGCGATGCGCAGTATTTT. Residues: CASSLVGAGGDAQYF.

Worth noting for this clonotype: Relative to the germline gene, one junction end is altered; a read error may explain this. The gene calls are TRBV7-2 and TRBJ2-7; 11 bases are shared with TRBD2. Looked up from germline, CDR1 is SGHTA and CDR2 is FQGNSA. The CDR3 is 15 residues long. DNA for the CDR3: TGTGCCAGCGGCTTTCTAGCGGGGGGCCCCTACGAGCAGTACTTC. This translates into CASGFLAGGPYEQYF.

This clonotype has just one count. V and J are TRBV19 and TRBJ1-5; D is undetermined. Per germline, CDR1 LNHDA and CDR2 SQIVND (reference sequence). The CDR3 has 15 amino acids. Trimming shortened V by 4 bases and J by 8 bases, and 18 bases separated the two germline ends. The CDR3 coding sequence is TGTGCCAGTAGTAGGATCGACGGCTACTGGAAGCCCCAGCATTTT. Residues: CASSRIDGYWKPQHF. The whole variable domain, remainder taken from reference TRBV19 and TRBJ1-5, is DGGITQSPKYLFRKEGQNVTLSCEQNLNHDAMYWYRQDPGQGLRLIYYSQIVNDFQKGDIAEGYSVSREKKESFPLTVTSAQKNPTAFYLCASSRIDGYWKPQHFGDGTRLSIL.

V usage is TRBV20-1 and J usage is TRBJ2-7; D is uncertain. This CDR3 spans 13 amino acids. Germline loops: CDR1 DFQATT, CDR2 SNEGSKA (reference sequence). With 5 bases removed from V and 2 bases from J, the gap between germline ends came to 13 bases. The CDR3 DNA sequence: TGCAGTGCTGGGCGGAACCGTCCCTACGAGCAGTACTTC. Its translation: CSAGRNRPYEQYF.

In regard to this clonotype: An end of the junction differs from the germline gene, which may be a read error. V is TRBV25-1 and J is TRBJ2-3; 10 positions match TRBD2. The CDR3 covers 13 residues. The V gene's germline CDR1 is MGHDK and CDR2 SYGVNS. The CDR3 DNA reads as TGTGCCAGCATAGCGGGGGGTACAGATACGCAATATTTT. This sequence encodes CASIAGGTDTQYF.